The 10 T cell receptor beta chains below come from one sample, sequenced in a study of blood T cell repertoires in COVID-19 (dated by TCRdb to 2018 to 2020). Receptor amplification or capture employed the immunoSEQ multiplex PCR assay. The immuneACCESS repertoire file appears here via TCRdb, limited to in-frame rearrangements. These files lack a portion of the clones; in checked studies, under half of the deficit traces to unresolved V genes, and the cause of the others is not known. Counted in this sample were around 150,000 clones; around 84% of them appeared once. Roughly 4.7% of the sample comes from the top ten. The sample was peripheral blood. All receptors come from a woman aged 45 to 65 with acute or convalescent COVID-19.

This rearrangement joins TRBV21-1 to TRBJ1-1; the table's D call of TRBD1 was not tested on the DNA. TRBV21-1 is termed a pseudogene. This CDR3 region has 14 residues. CDR3 nucleotide sequence: TGTGCCAGCAGGAGGGACAGGGTGAACACTGAAGCTTTCTTT. As protein: CASRRDRVNTEAFF.

The rearrangement joins TRBV19 to TRBJ1-1; D uncertain. The germline V and J ends were trimmed by 7 bases and 5 bases, with 20 bases remaining between them. The CDR3 is 15 amino acids. Germline loops: CDR1 LNHDA, CDR2 SQIVND (reference sequence). The CDR3: CASTTVWAGRTEAFF. The CDR3 nucleotides read TGTGCCAGTACGACCGTTTGGGCCGGTAGGACTGAAGCTTTCTTT. Complete variable domain (other parts from reference TRBV19 and TRBJ1-1): DGGITQSPKYLFRKEGQNVTLSCEQNLNHDAMYWYRQDPGQGLRLIYYSQIVNDFQKGDIAEGYSVSREKKESFPLTVTSAQKNPTAFYLCASTTVWAGRTEAFFGQGTRLTVV.

This chain joins TRBV4-2 and TRBJ2-1; the D gene is possibly TRBD1 (5 bases). Per germline, CDR1 LGHNA and CDR2 YNFKEQ. V gave up 0 bases and J gave up 3 bases, with 12 bases separating them. The CDR3 contains 16 residues. DNA of the CDR3: TGTGCCAGCAGCCAAGATGGTGGGGCCCTCTACAATGAGCAGTTCTTC. Translated: CASSQDGGALYNEQFF.

The chain couples TRBV6-5 to TRBJ2-1, with TRBD1 matching over 8 bases. Germline-derived CDR1 and CDR2 are MNHEY and SVGAGI. The ends lost 5 bases at V and 7 bases at J; junction bases unmatched: 10. CDR3 length equals 15 residues. CDR3 amino acids: CASSPLQGAGNEQFF. Here the CDR3 DNA reads TGTGCCAGCAGTCCTCTTCAGGGGGCGGGTAATGAGCAGTTCTTC.

The chain links TRBV4-3 to TRBJ1-2, with TRBD1 identical over 9 bases. In germline, CDR1 is LGHNA, CDR2 YSLEER. The CDR3 totals 16 residues. Trimming took 1 base from V and 4 from J; bases not matched to a gene: 7. The CDR3 DNA follows: TGCGCCAGCAGCCAAGGGGCTCTGACAGGGGGCTATGGCTACACCTTC. Translated, it gives CASSQGALTGGYGYTF.

This chain connects TRBV27 to TRBJ1-5; 7 nucleotides align to TRBD1. Germline CDR1 reads MNHEY; CDR2 reads SMNVEV (reference sequence). Trimming removed 2 bases from V and 7 bases from J; junction bases left unmatched: 11. This CDR3 has 16 amino acids. CDR3 in amino acids: CASSLRARGRGQPQHF. Here the CDR3 DNA reads TGTGCCAGCAGTTTAAGAGCTAGGGGGCGCGGGCAGCCCCAGCATTTT.

The CDR3 coding sequence is TGTGCCAGCAGCCCCACAGGACAGAGCTCTGGAAACACCATATATTTT. Translation: CASSPTGQSSGNTIYF. This chain links TRBV7-6 with TRBJ1-3, with D possibly TRBD1 on 6 matching bases. V dropped 5 bases and J dropped 0 bases, with 14 bases sitting between them. CDR3 length: 16 amino acids. Per germline, CDR1 SGHVS and CDR2 FNYEAQ.

This clone appeared a few times. The rearrangement joins TRBV3-1 (or the pseudogene TRBV3-2) to TRBJ2-7; 7 nucleotides align to TRBD1. Germline values: CDR1 LGHDT, CDR2 YNNKEL (reference sequence). This CDR3 is 15 amino acids long. V dropped 6 bases and J dropped 2; count of bases not matched to a gene: 10. CDR3 DNA: TGTGCCAGCAGGAACAGGGACAGCTTACCCTACGAGCAGTACTTC. Protein product: CASRNRDSLPYEQYF.

V gene TRBV19 combines with J gene TRBJ2-7; 11 bases are shared with TRBD1. CDR3 size: 14 residues. The J segment lost 0 bases and the V segment lost 9 bases, leaving 4 bases of the junction unmatched. Germline CDR1 reads LNHDA; CDR2 reads SQIVND (reference sequence). Here the CDR3 DNA reads TGTGCCAGCTCCGGGACAGGGGGCTCCTACGAGCAGTACTTC. Translating it yields CASSGTGGSYEQYF.

This clone was picked up one time. The V call is TRBV4-2, the J call TRBJ1-1, with 9 bases matching TRBD1. The CDR3 loop spans 16 amino acids. Unmatched junction bases numbered 5, after V lost 2 bases and J lost 1 base. Germline CDR1 and CDR2: LGHNA and YNFKEQ. The CDR3 loop is CASSQPPGQGNTEAFF. The CDR3 bases are TGTGCCAGCAGCCAACCTCCGGGACAGGGGAACACTGAAGCTTTCTTT.